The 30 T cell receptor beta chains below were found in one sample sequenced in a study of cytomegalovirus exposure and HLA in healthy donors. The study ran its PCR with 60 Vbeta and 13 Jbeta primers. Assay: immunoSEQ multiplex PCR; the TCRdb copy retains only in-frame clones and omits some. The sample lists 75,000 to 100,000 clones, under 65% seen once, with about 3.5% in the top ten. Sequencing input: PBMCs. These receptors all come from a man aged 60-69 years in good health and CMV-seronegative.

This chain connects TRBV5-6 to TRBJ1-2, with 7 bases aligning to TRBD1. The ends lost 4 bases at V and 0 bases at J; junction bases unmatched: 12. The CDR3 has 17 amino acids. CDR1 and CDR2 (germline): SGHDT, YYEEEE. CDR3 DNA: TGTGCCAGCAGCCTGACAGGGTGGGACGCCGCTAACTATGGCTACACCTTC. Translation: CASSLTGWDAANYGYTF.

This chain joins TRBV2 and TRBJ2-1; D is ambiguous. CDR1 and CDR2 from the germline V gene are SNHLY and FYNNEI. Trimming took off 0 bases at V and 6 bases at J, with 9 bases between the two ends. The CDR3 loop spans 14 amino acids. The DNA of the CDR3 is TGTGCCAGCAGTGAAGCTCGAACGAGCAATGAGCAGTTCTTC. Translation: CASSEARTSNEQFF.

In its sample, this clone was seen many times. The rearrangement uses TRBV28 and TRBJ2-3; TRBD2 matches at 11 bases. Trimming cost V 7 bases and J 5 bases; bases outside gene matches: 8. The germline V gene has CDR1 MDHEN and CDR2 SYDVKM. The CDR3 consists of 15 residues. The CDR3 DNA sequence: TGTGCCAGCAAAGCACTAGCGGGAGTGGTAGATACGCAGTATTTT. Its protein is CASKALAGVVDTQYF.

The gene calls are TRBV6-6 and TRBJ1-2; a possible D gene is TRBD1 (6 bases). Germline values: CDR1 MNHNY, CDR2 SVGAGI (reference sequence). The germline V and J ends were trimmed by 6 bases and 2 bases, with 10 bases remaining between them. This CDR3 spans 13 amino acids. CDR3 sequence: CASSHTGNYGYTF. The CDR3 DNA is TGTGCCAGCAGCCATACAGGGAACTATGGCTACACCTTC.

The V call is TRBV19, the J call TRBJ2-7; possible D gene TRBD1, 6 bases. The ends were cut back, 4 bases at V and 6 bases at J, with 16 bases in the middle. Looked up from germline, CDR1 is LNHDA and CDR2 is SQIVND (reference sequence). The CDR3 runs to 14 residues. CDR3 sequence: CASSTPRQESEQYF. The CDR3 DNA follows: TGTGCCAGTAGTACGCCCCGACAGGAGAGCGAGCAGTACTTC.

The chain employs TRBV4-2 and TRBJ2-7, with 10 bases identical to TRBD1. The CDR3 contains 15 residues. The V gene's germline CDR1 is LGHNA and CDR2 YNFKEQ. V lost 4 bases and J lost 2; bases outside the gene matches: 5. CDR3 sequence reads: CASSRQGAGAYEQYF. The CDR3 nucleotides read TGTGCCAGCAGCCGACAGGGGGCAGGTGCCTACGAGCAGTACTTC.

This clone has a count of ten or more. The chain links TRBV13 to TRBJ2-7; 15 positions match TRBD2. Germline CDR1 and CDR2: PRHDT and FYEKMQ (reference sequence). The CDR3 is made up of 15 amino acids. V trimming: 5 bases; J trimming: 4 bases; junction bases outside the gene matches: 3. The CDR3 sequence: CASSVGTSGRYEQYF. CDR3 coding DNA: TGTGCCAGCAGCGTCGGGACTAGCGGGAGGTACGAGCAGTACTTC.

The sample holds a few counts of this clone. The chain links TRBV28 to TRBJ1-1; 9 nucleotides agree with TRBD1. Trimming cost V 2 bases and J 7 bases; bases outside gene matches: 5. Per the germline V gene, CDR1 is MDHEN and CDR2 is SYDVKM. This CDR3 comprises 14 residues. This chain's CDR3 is CASSLPDRGFEAFF. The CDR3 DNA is TGTGCCAGCAGTTTACCGGACAGGGGATTTGAAGCTTTCTTT.

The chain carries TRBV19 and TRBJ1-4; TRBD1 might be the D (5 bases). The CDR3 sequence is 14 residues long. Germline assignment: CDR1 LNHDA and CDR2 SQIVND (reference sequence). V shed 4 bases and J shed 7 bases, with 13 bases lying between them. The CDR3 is CASSKPQGPEKLFF. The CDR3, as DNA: TGTGCCAGTAGTAAGCCCCAGGGTCCTGAAAAACTGTTTTTT. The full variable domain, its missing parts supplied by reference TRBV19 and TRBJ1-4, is DGGITQSPKYLFRKEGQNVTLSCEQNLNHDAMYWYRQDPGQGLRLIYYSQIVNDFQKGDIAEGYSVSREKKESFPLTVTSAQKNPTAFYLCASSKPQGPEKLFFGSGTQLSVL.

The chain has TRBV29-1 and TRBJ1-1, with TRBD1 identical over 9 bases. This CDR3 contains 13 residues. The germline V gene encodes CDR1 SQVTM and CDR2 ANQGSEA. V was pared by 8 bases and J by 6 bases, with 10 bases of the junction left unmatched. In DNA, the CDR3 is TGCAGCCCACCGGAACAGGGGGCGGCTGAAGCTTTCTTT. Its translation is CSPPEQGAAEAFF.

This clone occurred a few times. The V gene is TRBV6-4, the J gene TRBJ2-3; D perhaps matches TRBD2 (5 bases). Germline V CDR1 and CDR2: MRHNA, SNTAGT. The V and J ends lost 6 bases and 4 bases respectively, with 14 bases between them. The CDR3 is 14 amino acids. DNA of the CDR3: TGTGCCAGCAGCCGGACCCATAGCGCAGATACGCAGTATTTT. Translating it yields CASSRTHSADTQYF.

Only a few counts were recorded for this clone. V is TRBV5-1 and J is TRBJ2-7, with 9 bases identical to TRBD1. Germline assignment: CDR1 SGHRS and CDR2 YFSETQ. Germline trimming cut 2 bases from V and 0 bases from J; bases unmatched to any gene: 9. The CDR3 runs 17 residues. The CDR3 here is CASSFGQGRLSSYEQYF. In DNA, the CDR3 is TGCGCCAGCAGCTTCGGACAGGGGCGACTATCCTCCTACGAGCAGTACTTC.

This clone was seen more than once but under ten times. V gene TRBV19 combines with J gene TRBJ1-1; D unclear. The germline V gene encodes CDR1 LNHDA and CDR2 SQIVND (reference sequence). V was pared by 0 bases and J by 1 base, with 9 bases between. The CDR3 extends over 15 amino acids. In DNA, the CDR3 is TGTGCCAGTAGTATAGACCGCTACTCGAACACTGAAGCTTTCTTT. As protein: CASSIDRYSNTEAFF.

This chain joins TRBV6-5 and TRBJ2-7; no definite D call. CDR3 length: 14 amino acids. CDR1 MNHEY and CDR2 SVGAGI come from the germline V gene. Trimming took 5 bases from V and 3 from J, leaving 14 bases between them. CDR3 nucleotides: TGTGCCAGCAGTCTGACTCCCTCTGACTACGAGCAGTACTTC. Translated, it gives CASSLTPSDYEQYF.

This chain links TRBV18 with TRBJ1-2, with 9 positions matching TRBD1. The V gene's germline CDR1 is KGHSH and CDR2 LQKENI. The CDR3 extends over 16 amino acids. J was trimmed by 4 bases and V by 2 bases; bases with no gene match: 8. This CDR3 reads CASSPGLRQGGYGYTF. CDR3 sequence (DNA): TGTGCCAGCTCACCAGGTTTGCGACAGGGGGGCTATGGCTACACCTTC.

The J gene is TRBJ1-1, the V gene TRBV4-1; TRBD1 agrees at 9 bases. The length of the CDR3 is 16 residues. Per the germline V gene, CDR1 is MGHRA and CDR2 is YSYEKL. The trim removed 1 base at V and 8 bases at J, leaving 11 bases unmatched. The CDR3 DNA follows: TGCGCCAGCAGCCAAGGCGTGGGGACAGGGACTCAAGAAGCTTTCTTT. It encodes CASSQGVGTGTQEAFF.

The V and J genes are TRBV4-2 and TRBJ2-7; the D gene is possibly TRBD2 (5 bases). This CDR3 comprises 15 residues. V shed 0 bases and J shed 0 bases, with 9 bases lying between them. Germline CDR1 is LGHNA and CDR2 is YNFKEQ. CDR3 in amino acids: CASSQESSSSYEQYF. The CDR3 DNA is TGTGCCAGCAGCCAAGAGTCTAGCAGCTCCTACGAGCAGTACTTC.

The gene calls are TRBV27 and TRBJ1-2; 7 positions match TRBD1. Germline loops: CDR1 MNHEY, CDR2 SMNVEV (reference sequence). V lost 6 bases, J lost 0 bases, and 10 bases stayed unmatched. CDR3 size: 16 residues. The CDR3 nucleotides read TGTGCCAGCAGGAGGACAGGTGCCCCCGCTAACTATGGCTACACCTTC. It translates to CASRRTGAPANYGYTF.

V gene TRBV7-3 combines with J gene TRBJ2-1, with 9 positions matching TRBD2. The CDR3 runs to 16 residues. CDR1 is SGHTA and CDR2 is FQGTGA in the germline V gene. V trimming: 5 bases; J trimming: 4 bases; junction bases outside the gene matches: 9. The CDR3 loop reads CASSVSSGIPYNEQFF. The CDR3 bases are TGTGCCAGCAGCGTCTCTAGCGGGATTCCTTACAATGAGCAGTTCTTC.

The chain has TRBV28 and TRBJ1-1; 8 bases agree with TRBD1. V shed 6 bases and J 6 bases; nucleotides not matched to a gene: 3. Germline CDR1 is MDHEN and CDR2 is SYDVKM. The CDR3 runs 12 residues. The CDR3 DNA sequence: TGTGCCAGCAGGACAGGGGCACCTGAAGCTTTCTTT. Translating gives CASRTGAPEAFF.

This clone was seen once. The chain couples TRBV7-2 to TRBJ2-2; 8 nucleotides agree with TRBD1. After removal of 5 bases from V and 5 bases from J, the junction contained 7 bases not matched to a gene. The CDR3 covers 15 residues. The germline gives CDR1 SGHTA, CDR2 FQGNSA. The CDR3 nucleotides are TGTGCCAGCAGCCAAGACAGGGGAGAAACCGGGGAGCTGTTTTTT. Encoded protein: CASSQDRGETGELFF.

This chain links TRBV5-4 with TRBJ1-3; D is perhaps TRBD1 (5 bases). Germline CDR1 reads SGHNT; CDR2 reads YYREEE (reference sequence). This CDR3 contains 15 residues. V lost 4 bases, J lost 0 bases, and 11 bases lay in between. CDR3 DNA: TGTGCCAGCAGCCTCATAGGGGACTCTGGAAACACCATATATTTT. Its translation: CASSLIGDSGNTIYF.

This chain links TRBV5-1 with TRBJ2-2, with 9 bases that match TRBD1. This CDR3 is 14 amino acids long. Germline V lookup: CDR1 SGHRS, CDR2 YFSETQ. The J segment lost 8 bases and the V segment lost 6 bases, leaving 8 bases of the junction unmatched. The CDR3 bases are TGCGCCAGCACCGAGACAGGGGGTTTGGGGGAGCTGTTTTTT. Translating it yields CASTETGGLGELFF.

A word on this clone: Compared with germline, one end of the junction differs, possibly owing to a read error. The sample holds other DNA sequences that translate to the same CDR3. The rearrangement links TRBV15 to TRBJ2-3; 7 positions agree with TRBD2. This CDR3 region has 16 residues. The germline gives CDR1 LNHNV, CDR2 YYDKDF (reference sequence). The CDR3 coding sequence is TGTGCCACCAGCACGTCGGCTAGCGGAAGCACGGATACGCAGTATTTT. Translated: CATSTSASGSTDTQYF. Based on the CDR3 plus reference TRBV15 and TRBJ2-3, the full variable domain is DAMVIQNPRYQVTQFGKPVTLSCSQTLNHNVMYWYQQKSSQAPKLLFHYYDKDFNNEADTPDNFQSRRPNTSFCFLDIRSPGLGDTAMYLCATSTSASGSTDTQYFGPGTRLTVL.

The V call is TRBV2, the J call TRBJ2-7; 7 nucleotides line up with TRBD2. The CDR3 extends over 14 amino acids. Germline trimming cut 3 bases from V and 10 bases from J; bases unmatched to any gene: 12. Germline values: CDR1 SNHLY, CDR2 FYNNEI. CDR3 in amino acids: CASSEGEGRQHQYF. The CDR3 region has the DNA TGTGCCAGCAGTGAGGGGGAGGGCCGTCAACACCAGTACTTC. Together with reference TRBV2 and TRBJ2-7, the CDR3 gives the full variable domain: EPEVTQTPSHQVTQMGQEVILRCVPISNHLYFYWYRQILGQKVEFLVSFYNNEISEKSEIFDDQFSVERPDGSNFTLKIRSTKLEDSAMYFCASSEGEGRQHQYFGPGTRLTVT.

CDR3 protein: CASSGTGDNSPLHF. CDR3 nucleotide sequence: TGTGCCAGCAGCGGGACAGGGGACAATTCACCCCTCCACTTT. The chain carries TRBV2 and TRBJ1-6; 10 bases fit TRBD1. CDR3 size: 14 residues. Germline CDR1 and CDR2: SNHLY and FYNNEI. The V gene end was trimmed by 6 bases and the J gene end by 7 bases; junction bases not matched to a gene: 3.

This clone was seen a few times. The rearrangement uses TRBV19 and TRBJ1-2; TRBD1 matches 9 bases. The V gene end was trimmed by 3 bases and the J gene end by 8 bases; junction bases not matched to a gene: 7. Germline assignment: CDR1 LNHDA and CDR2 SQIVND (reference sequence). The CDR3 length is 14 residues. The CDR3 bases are TGTGCCAGTAGTATCGGGACAGGGACCCCCGGCTACACCTTC. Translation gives CASSIGTGTPGYTF.

CDR3 sequence reads: CASSEAGQNEKLFF. For the CDR3, the DNA is TGCGCCAGCAGCGAAGCCGGACAGAATGAAAAACTGTTTTTT. The J gene is TRBJ1-4, the V gene TRBV5-1, with D possibly TRBD1 on 6 matching bases. Germline loops: CDR1 SGHRS, CDR2 YFSETQ. Trimming took off 4 bases at V and 5 bases at J, with 12 bases between the two ends. The CDR3 is 14 residues long. The variable domain in full, with the rest retrieved from reference TRBV5-1 and TRBJ1-4, is KAGVTQTPRYLIKTRGQQVTLSCSPISGHRSVSWYQQTPGQGLQFLFEYFSETQRNKGNFPGRFSGRQFSNSRSEMNVSTLELGDSALYLCASSEAGQNEKLFFGSGTQLSVL.

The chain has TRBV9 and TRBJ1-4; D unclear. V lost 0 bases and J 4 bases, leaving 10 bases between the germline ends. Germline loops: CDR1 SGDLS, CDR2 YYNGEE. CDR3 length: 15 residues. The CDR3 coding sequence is TGTGCCAGCAGCGTAGATAACAGCCGTAATGAAAAACTGTTTTTT. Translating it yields CASSVDNSRNEKLFF.

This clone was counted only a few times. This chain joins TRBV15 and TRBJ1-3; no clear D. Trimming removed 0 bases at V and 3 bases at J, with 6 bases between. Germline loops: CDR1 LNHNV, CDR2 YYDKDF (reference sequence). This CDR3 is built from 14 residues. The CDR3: CATSREGSGNTIYF. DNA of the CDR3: TGTGCCACCAGCAGAGAAGGGAGTGGAAACACCATATATTTT.